Below, 6 T cell receptor beta chains from the same sample are listed, as sequenced in a study of shared clonotypes between healthy human individuals. Repertoires were generated with immunoSEQ multiplex PCR, while TCRdb's copy carries only in-frame clones and drops some. The sample records 2.3 million or so clones, 85% to 95% being singletons. Source material: naive CD4+ T cells from PBMCs. Described subset: CD45RA+ positively selected. These receptors all come from a young man in good health. Some clones in this sample may be carry-over from other donors' samples.

The J gene is TRBJ1-2, the V gene TRBV4-3; D ambiguous. The ends were cut back, 2 bases at V and 8 bases at J, with 12 bases in the middle. Germline CDR1 is LGHNA and CDR2 is YSLEER. CDR3 size: 13 residues. The CDR3, as DNA: TGCGCCAGCAGCCAAACTCTAAAGGAAGGCTACACCTTC. Translated: CASSQTLKEGYTF.

This clone was counted once. The gene calls are TRBV5-1 and TRBJ1-6, with TRBD1 as a possible D gene (5 bases). The ends were cut back, 0 bases at V and 6 bases at J, with 7 bases in the middle. The CDR3 length is 14 residues. CDR1 and CDR2 (germline): SGHRS, YFSETQ. The CDR3 reads CASSLGDSNSPLHF. CDR3 nucleotides: TGCGCCAGCAGCTTGGGGGACTCTAATTCACCCCTCCACTTT.

V usage is TRBV6-5 and J usage is TRBJ2-5, with D unresolved. Germline CDR1 MNHEY, CDR2 SVGAGI. V dropped 2 bases and J dropped 0 bases, with 4 bases sitting between them. CDR3 size: 13 residues. As DNA, the CDR3 is TGTGCCAGCAGTTACGACTACCAAGAGACCCAGTACTTC. Protein product: CASSYDYQETQYF.

The V call is TRBV9, the J call TRBJ1-5, with D possibly being TRBD1 (5 bases). Germline assignment: CDR1 SGDLS and CDR2 YYNGEE. There are 14 residues in the CDR3. V dropped 2 bases and J dropped 4 bases, with 10 bases sitting between them. CDR3 nucleotides: TGTGCCAGCAGCGTCGACAGCCAAAATCAGCCCCAGCATTTT. Protein product: CASSVDSQNQPQHF. Using reference TRBV9 and TRBJ1-5 for the parts outside the CDR3, the full variable domain is DSGVTQTPKHLITATGQRVTLRCSPRSGDLSVYWYQQSLDQGLQFLIQYYNGEERAKGNILERFSAQQFPDLHSELNLSSLELGDSALYFCASSVDSQNQPQHFGDGTRLSIL.

This chain uses TRBV5-1 with TRBJ2-7; TRBD2 might be the D (6 bases). Germline-derived CDR1 and CDR2 are SGHRS and YFSETQ. The CDR3 spans 14 residues. Trimming cost V 4 bases and J 3 bases, with 14 bases left between them. CDR3 in DNA: TGCGCCAGCAGCCCCGGGACGGGGGTCTACGAGCAGTACTTC. It translates to CASSPGTGVYEQYF.

This rearrangement joins TRBV6-5 to TRBJ1-5; D remains ambiguous. Trimming left V 2 bases short and J 4 bases short, with 9 bases between. CDR1 and CDR2 from the germline V gene are MNHEY and SVGAGI. The CDR3 runs 14 residues. The DNA of the CDR3 is TGTGCCAGCAGTTACCGTGTTCCAAATCAGCCCCAGCATTTT. The encoded protein is CASSYRVPNQPQHF.